Listed below are T cell receptor beta chains from one sample, sequenced in a study of blood T cell repertoires in COVID-19. Repertoires were generated with immunoSEQ multiplex PCR, while TCRdb's copy carries only in-frame clones and drops some. The profile shows around 180,000 clones, 60% to 80% of them singletons. Sample: peripheral blood. Receptor source: a man aged 55 to 70 with active or convalescent COVID-19. The CDR3 runs from the conserved cysteine through the conserved F or W. D genes are given only for firm matches. The listing skips clone size in some rows; elsewhere it reads once, few, many or a size class.

clone_size j_call d_call v_call cdr3_aa cdr3_nt
. TRBJ2-3 . TRBV7-2 CASSSYAPEDTQYF TGTGCCAGCAGCTCATACGCCCCGGAGGATACGCAGTATTTT
. TRBJ1-1 TRBD1 TRBV18 CASSPGQGNTEAFF TGTGCCAGCTCACCGGGACAGGGGAACACTGAAGCTTTCTTT
. TRBJ2-5 . TRBV10-3 CAISSGRETQYF TGTGCCATCTCATCGGGAAGAGAGACCCAGTACTTC
. TRBJ2-3 . TRBV7-2 CASSSYKGMGADTQYF TGTGCCAGCAGCTCCTACAAAGGCATGGGCGCAGATACGCAGTATTTT
few TRBJ2-1 . TRBV7-2 CASRSRPRSSDEQFF TGTGCCAGCAGATCTAGGCCTCGAAGTTCCGATGAGCAGTTCTTC
many TRBJ1-6 TRBD1 TRBV4-1 CASSRTGLNSPLHF TGCGCCAGCAGCCGGACAGGGCTTAATTCACCCCTCCACTTT
. TRBJ2-5 . TRBV5-1 CASSLIRGQETQYF TGCGCCAGCAGCTTGATCAGGGGTCAAGAGACCCAGTACTTC
. TRBJ2-7 TRBD2 TRBV5-1 CASSLAGSGSWEQYF TGCGCCAGCAGCTTGGCCGGCAGCGGGAGCTGGGAGCAGTACTTC
. TRBJ2-7 . TRBV5-1 CASSREGGTYEQYF TGCGCCAGCAGCCGAGAGGGCGGAACCTACGAGCAGTACTTC
. TRBJ2-5 TRBD1 TRBV19 CASSIGQGKETQYF TGTGCCAGTAGTATAGGACAGGGGAAAGAGACCCAGTACTTC
. TRBJ2-3 . TRBV19 CASSLNPGGTDTQYF TGTGCCAGTAGTTTAAATCCAGGGGGCACAGATACGCAGTATTTT
few TRBJ2-5 TRBD2 TRBV19 CASSQGLAAETQYF TGTGCCAGTAGTCAGGGACTAGCGGCGGAGACCCAGTACTTC
. TRBJ1-5 TRBD1 TRBV3-1/TRBV3-2 CASSPDREGQPQHF TGTGCCAGCAGCCCGGACAGGGAAGGTCAGCCCCAGCATTTT
. TRBJ2-1 . TRBV4-3 CASSQEYPLSSYNEQFF TGCGCCAGCAGCCAAGAATATCCTCTGAGCTCCTACAATGAGCAGTTCTTC
. TRBJ1-1 . TRBV7-9 CASSLATGGTEAFF TGTGCCAGCAGCTTAGCGACAGGAGGCACTGAAGCTTTCTTT
. TRBJ1-3 . TRBV4-1 CASSQGLPSGNTIYF TGCGCCAGCAGCCAAGGACTGCCTTCTGGAAACACCATATATTTT
. TRBJ2-3 . TRBV5-1 CASSLGAPTTSTDTQYF TGCGCCAGCAGCTTGGGAGCGCCTACTACCAGCACAGATACGCAGTATTTT
. TRBJ1-1 . TRBV5-1 CASSLNPGVNTEAFF TGCGCCAGCAGCTTGAACCCAGGGGTGAACACTGAAGCTTTCTTT
. TRBJ2-5 TRBD1 TRBV2 CASSRGQGGIKETQYF TGTGCCAGCAGTCGGGGACAGGGGGGGATAAAAGAGACCCAGTACTTC
many TRBJ1-2 . TRBV11-1 CASSLGGGGDGYTF TGTGCCAGCAGCTTAGGCGGGGGCGGCGATGGCTACACCTTC
few TRBJ1-2 . TRBV24-1 CATSDFGYGYTF TGTGCCACCAGTGATTTCGGCTATGGCTACACCTTC
. TRBJ2-5 TRBD1 TRBV3-1/TRBV3-2 CASSRQGLRETQYF TGTGCCAGCAGCCGACAGGGGTTGCGAGAGACCCAGTACTTC
. TRBJ2-6 TRBD2 TRBV27 CASSFTLAGISGANVLTF TGTGCCAGCAGTTTTACACTAGCGGGAATCTCTGGGGCCAACGTCCTGACTTTC
. TRBJ1-2 . TRBV5-1 CASSLGLDRNYGYTF TGCGCCAGCAGCTTGGGACTAGACAGAAACTATGGCTACACCTTC
. TRBJ2-3 TRBD2 TRBV29-1 CSVARTSGGPSRNTDTQYF TGCAGCGTGGCGCGGACTAGCGGGGGACCCTCTAGAAACACAGATACGCAGTATTTT
. TRBJ2-7 TRBD2 TRBV20-1 CSASQRGAYEQYF TGCAGTGCTAGTCAGCGGGGAGCCTACGAGCAGTACTTC
few TRBJ2-2 . TRBV2 CASKAGPTGELFF TGTGCCAGCAAGGCAGGGCCCACCGGGGAGCTGTTTTTT
. TRBJ2-7 . TRBV5-5 CASSLGELTYEQYF TGTGCCAGCAGCCTGGGGGAGTTAACCTACGAGCAGTACTTC